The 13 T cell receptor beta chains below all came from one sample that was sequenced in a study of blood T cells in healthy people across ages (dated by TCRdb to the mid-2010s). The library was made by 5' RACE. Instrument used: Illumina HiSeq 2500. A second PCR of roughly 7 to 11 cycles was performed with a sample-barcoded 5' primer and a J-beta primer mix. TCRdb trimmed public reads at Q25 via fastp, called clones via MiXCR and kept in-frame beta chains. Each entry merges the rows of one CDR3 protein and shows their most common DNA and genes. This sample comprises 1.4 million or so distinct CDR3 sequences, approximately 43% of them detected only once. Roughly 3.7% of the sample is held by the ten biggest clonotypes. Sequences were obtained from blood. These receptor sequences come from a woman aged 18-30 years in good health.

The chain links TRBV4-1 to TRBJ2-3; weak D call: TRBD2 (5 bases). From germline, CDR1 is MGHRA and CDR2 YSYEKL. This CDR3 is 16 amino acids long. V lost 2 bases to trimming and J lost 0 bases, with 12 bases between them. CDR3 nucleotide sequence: TGCGCCAGCAGCCAATCCCCGTGGACTAGCACAGATACGCAGTATTTT. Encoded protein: CASSQSPWTSTDTQYF.

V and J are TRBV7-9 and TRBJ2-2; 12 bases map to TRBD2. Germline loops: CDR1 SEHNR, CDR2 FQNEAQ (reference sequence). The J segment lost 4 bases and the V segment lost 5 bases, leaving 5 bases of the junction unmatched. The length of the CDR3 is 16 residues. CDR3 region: CASSPTSGGSTGELFF. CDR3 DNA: TGTGCCAGCAGCCCAACTAGCGGGGGGTCCACCGGGGAGCTGTTTTTT.

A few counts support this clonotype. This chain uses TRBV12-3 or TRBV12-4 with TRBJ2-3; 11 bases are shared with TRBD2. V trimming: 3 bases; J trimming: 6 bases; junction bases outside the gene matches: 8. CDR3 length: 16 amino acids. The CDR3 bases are TGTGCCAGCAGTTTGGGGACTAGCGGAGGTCTGGATACGCAGTATTTT. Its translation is CASSLGTSGGLDTQYF.

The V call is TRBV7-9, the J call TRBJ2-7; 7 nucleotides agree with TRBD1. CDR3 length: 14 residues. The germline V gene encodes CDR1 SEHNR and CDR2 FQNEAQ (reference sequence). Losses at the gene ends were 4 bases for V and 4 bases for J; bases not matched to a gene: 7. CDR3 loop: CASSSRDSGYEQYF. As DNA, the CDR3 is TGTGCCAGCAGCTCAAGGGACAGCGGTTACGAGCAGTACTTC.

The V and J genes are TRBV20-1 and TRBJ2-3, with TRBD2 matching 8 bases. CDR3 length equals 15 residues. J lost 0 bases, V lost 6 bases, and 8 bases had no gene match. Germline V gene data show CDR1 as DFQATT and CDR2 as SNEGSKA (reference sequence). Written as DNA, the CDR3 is TGCAGTGCGGACGGGGGGGGCCTTAGCACAGATACGCAGTATTTT. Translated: CSADGGGLSTDTQYF.

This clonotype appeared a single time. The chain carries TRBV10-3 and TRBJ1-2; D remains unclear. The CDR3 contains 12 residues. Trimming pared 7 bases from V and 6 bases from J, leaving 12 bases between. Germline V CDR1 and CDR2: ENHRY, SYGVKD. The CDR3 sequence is CAINPGADGYTF. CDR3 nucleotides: TGTGCCATCAATCCAGGCGCAGATGGCTACACCTTC.

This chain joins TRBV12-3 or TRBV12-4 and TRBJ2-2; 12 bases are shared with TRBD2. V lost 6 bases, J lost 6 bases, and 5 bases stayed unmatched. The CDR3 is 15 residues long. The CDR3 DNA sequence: TGTGCCAGCAGACCGACTAGCGGGAGTCCCGGGGAGCTGTTTTTT. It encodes CASRPTSGSPGELFF.

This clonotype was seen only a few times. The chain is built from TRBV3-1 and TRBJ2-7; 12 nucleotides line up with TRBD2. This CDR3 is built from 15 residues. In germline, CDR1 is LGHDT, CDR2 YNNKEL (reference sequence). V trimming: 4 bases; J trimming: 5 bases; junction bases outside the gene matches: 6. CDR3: CASSRRTSGEDEQYF. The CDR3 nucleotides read TGTGCCAGCAGCCGACGGACTAGCGGGGAGGACGAGCAGTACTTC.

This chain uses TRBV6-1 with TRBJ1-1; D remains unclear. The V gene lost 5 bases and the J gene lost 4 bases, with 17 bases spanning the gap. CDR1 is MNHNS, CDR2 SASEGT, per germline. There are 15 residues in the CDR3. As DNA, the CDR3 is TGTGCCAGCAGTCCACCGGGCTTCGCGCCCACTGAAGCTTTCTTT. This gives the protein CASSPPGFAPTEAFF.

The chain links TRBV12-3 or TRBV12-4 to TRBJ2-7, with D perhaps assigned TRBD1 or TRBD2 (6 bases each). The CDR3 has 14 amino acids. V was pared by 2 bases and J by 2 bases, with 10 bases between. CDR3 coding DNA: TGTGCCAGCAGTTTATGGGGGGCCGCCTACGAGCAGTACTTC. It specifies CASSLWGAAYEQYF.

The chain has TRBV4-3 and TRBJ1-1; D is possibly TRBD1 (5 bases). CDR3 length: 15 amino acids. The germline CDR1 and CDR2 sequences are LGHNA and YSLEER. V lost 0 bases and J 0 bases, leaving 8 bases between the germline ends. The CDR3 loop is CASSQDPRVNTEAFF. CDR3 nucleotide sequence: TGCGCCAGCAGCCAAGATCCCAGGGTGAACACTGAAGCTTTCTTT.

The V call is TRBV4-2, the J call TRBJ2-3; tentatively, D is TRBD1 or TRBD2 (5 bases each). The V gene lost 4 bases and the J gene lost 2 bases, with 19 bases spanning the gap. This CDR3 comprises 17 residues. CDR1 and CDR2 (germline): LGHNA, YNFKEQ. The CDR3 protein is CASSLEMTGPDTDTQYF. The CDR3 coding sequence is TGTGCCAGCAGCCTTGAGATGACGGGACCCGACACAGATACGCAGTATTTT.

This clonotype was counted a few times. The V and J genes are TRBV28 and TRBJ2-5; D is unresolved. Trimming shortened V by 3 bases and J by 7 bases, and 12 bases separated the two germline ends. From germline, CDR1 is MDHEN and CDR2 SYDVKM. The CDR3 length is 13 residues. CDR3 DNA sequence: TGTGCCAGCAGTTTTCGCCTAGTCGCGACCCAGTACTTC. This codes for CASSFRLVATQYF.